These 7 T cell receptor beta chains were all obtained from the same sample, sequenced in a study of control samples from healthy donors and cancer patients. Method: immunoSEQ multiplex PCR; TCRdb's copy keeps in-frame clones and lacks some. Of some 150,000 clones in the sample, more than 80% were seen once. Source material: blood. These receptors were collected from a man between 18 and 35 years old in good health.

CDR3 residues: CATRLGGFYGAKNIQYF. DNA for the CDR3: TGTGCCACCAGGTTAGGGGGATTTTATGGGGCCAAAAACATTCAGTACTTC. V usage is TRBV15 and J usage is TRBJ2-4; tentative D call: TRBD1 (6 bases). Between the trimmed V and J ends, which lost 6 bases and 1 base, there was a span of 19 bases. This CDR3 contains 17 residues. The germline gives CDR1 LNHNV, CDR2 YYDKDF (reference sequence). Filled out from reference TRBV15 and TRBJ2-4, the complete variable domain reads DAMVIQNPRYQVTQFGKPVTLSCSQTLNHNVMYWYQQKSSQAPKLLFHYYDKDFNNEADTPDNFQSRRPNTSFCFLDIRSPGLGDTAMYLCATRLGGFYGAKNIQYFGAGTRLSVL.

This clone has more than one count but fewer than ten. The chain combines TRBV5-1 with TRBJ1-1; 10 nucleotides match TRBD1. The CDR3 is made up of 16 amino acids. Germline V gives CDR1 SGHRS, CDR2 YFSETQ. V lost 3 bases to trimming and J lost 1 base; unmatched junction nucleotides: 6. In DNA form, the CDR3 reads TGCGCCAGCAGCTCCGGACAGGGGGGAAGGAACACTGAAGCTTTCTTT. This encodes CASSSGQGGRNTEAFF.

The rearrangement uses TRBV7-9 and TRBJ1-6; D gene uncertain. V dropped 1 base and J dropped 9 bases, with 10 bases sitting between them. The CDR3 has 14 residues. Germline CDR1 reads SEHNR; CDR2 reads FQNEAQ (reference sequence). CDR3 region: CASSLEGLGSPLHF. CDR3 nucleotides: TGTGCCAGCAGCTTAGAAGGGTTGGGTTCACCCCTCCACTTT.

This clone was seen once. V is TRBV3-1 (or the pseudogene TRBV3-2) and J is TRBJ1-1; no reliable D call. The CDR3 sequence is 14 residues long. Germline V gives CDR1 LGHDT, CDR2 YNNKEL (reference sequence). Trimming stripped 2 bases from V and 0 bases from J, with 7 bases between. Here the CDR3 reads CASSQNRVNTEAFF. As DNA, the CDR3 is TGTGCCAGCAGCCAAAACAGAGTGAACACTGAAGCTTTCTTT.

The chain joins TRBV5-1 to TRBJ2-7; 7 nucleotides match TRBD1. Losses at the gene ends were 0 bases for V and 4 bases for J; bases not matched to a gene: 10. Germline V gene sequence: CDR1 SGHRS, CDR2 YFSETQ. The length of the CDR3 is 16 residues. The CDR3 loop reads CASSLGPGTANYEQYF. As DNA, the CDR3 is TGCGCCAGCAGCTTGGGGCCCGGGACAGCGAATTACGAGCAGTACTTC. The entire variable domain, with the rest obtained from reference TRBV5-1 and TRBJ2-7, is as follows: KAGVTQTPRYLIKTRGQQVTLSCSPISGHRSVSWYQQTPGQGLQFLFEYFSETQRNKGNFPGRFSGRQFSNSRSEMNVSTLELGDSALYLCASSLGPGTANYEQYFGPGTRLTVT.

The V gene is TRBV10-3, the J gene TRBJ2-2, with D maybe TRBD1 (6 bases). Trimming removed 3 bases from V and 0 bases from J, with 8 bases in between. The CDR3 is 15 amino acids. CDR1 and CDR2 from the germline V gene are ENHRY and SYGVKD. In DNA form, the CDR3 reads TGTGCCATCAGTGAACAGGGAACGAACACCGGGGAGCTGTTTTTT. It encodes CAISEQGTNTGELFF.

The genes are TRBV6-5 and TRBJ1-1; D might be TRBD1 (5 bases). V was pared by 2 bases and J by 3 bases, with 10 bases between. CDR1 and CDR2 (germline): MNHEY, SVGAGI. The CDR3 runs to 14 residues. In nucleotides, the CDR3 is TGTGCCAGCAGTTACGCAGGGCGGGACACTGAAGCTTTCTTT. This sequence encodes CASSYAGRDTEAFF.